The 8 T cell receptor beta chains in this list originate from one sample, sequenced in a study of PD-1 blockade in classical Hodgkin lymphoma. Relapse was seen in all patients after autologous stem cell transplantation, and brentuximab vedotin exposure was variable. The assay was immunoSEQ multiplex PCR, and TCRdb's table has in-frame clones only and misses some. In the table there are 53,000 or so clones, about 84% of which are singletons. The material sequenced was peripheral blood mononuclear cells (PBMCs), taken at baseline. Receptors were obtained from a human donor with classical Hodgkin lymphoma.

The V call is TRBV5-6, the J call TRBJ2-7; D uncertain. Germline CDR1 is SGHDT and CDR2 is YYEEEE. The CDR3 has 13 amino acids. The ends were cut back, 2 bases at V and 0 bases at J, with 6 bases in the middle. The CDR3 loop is CASSLPTSYEQYV. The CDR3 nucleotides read TGTGCCAGCAGCTTACCGACCTCCTACGAGCAGTACGTC.

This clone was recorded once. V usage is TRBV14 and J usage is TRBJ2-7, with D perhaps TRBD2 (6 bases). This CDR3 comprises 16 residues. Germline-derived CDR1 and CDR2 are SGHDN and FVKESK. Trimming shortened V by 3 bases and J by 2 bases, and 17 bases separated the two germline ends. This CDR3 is CASSHKRRDTPYEQYF. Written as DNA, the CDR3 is TGTGCCAGCAGCCATAAACGGAGGGATACGCCCTACGAGCAGTACTTC.

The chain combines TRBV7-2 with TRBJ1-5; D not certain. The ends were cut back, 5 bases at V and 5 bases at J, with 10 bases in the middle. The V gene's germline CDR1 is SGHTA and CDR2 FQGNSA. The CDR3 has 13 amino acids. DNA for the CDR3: TGTGCCAGCAGCCCCCGGCAGTATCAGCCCCAGCATTTT. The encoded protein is CASSPRQYQPQHF.

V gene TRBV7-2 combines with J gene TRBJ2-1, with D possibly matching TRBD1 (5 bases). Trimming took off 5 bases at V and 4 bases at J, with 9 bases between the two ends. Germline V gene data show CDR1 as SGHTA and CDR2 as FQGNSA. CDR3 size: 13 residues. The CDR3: CASSPDRYNEQFF. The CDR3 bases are TGTGCCAGCAGCCCTGACAGATACAATGAGCAGTTCTTC.

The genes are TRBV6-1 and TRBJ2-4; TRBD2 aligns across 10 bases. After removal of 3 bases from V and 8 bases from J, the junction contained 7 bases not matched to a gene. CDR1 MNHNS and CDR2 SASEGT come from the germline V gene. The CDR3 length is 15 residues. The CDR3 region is CASSDGTSGKDIQYF. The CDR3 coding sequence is TGTGCCAGCAGTGATGGCACTAGCGGGAAGGACATTCAGTACTTC.

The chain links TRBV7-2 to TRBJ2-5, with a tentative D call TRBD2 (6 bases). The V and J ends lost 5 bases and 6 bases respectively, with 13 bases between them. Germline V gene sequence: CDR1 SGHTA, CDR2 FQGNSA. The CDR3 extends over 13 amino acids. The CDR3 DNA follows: TGTGCCAGCAGCCCCCCCCGGGGGAAGACCCAGTACTTC. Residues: CASSPPRGKTQYF. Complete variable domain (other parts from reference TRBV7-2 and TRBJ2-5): GAGVSQSPSNKVTEKGKDVELRCDPISGHTALYWYRQSLGQGLEFLIYFQGNSAPDKSGLPSDRFSAERTGGSVSTLTIQRTQQEDSAVYLCASSPPRGKTQYFGPGTRLLVL.

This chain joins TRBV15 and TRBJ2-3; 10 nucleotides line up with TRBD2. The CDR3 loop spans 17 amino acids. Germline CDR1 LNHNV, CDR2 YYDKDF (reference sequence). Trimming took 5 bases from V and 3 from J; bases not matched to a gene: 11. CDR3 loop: CATSWASGSRRTDTQYF. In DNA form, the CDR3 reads TGTGCCACCAGCTGGGCTAGCGGGAGTCGTAGAACAGATACGCAGTATTTT.

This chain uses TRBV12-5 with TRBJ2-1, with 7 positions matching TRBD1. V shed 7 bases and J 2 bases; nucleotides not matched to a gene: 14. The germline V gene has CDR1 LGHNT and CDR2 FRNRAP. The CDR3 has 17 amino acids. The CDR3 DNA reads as TGTGCTAGTGCTGTCACAGGGGCGGTTTTCGCCTACAATGAGCAGTTCTTC. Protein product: CASAVTGAVFAYNEQFF. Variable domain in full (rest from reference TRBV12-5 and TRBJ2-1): DARVTQTPRHKVTEMGQEVTMRCQPILGHNTVFWYRQTMMQGLELLAYFRNRAPLDDSGMPKDRFSAEMPDATLATLKIQPSEPRDSAVYFCASAVTGAVFAYNEQFFGPGTRLTVL.